Included here is one TCR beta chain sequence, with context. The data stem from a study of memory CD4+ T cells and cytomegalovirus serostatus. CDR3 size: 13 residues. The germline CDR1 and CDR2 sequences are LNHDA and SQIVND (reference sequence). Between the trimmed V and J ends, which lost 2 bases and 2 bases, there was a span of 6 bases. The sort gate was single viable CD3+CD4+CD8-CD45RO+ cells for memory CD4+ T cells. Positive selection with CD4 microbeads enriched total CD4+ T cells. Here immunoSEQ multiplex PCR was the method, and the copy in TCRdb shows in-frame clones only, minus some. The sample lists some 50,000 clones; roughly 80% were seen once.

This clonotype was sampled from an adult in good health and CMV-seropositive. The specimen was memory CD4+ T cells from blood. V and J are TRBV19 and TRBJ1-1; no firm D call. The CDR3 region is CASSIQFNTEAFF. In DNA form, the CDR3 reads TGTGCCAGTAGTATACAGTTCAACACTGAAGCTTTCTTT.